This TCR beta chain emerged from a study of cytomegalovirus exposure and HLA in healthy donors. V dropped 4 bases and J dropped 10 bases, with 9 bases sitting between them. Germline V gives CDR1 SGHRS, CDR2 YFSETQ. The CDR3 consists of 11 residues. The PCR had 60 Vbeta and 13 Jbeta primers. Using immunoSEQ multiplex PCR, the repertoire was profiled, and TCRdb retains in-frame clones only, with some absent. The profile shows fewer than 150,000 clones, roughly 80% of them singletons. Likely unrecorded immune exposures existed in these nominally healthy donors. This clone has a single count. Its cognate antigen is unknown. This same CDR3 is encoded by further DNA sequences in the sample. Notes on the study in general: Earlier analysis found most TCR beta V segments productive about 90% or about 30% of the time.

The rearrangement joins TRBV5-1 to TRBJ2-1; D remains ambiguous. This receptor was obtained from a woman aged 50 to 60 in good health and CMV-seronegative. Sequenced material: PBMCs. This CDR3 is CASSPGDEQFF. DNA of the CDR3: TGCGCCAGCAGCCCAGGCGACGAGCAGTTCTTC.